This T cell receptor (beta chain) was documented in a study of T cell changes during pregnancy in multiple sclerosis. The assay was immunoSEQ multiplex PCR, and TCRdb's table has in-frame clones only and misses some. The sample has 120,000 or so clones, 90% to 95% seen once. CDR1 and CDR2 (germline): MNHNS, SASEGT. CDR3 length equals 18 residues. Unmatched junction bases numbered 8, after V lost 2 bases and J lost 1 base. The V and J genes are TRBV6-1 and TRBJ2-1; 10 bases line up with TRBD2. Here the sequenced sample was peripheral blood, taken before pregnancy. This sequence was found in a female donor with multiple sclerosis, enrolled in a pregnancy study. For the CDR3, the DNA is TGTGCCAGCAGTGAAACGGGGATAGCGGGAGGATCCTACAATGAGCAGTTCTTC. It codes for CASSETGIAGGSYNEQFF.